This TCR beta chain was captured by sequencing in a study of blood T cell repertoires in COVID-19. Assay: immunoSEQ multiplex PCR; the TCRdb copy retains only in-frame clones and omits some. The sample consists of some 35,000 clones, about 85% of them appearing once. Germline V gene sequence: CDR1 SGHRS, CDR2 YFSETQ. V shed 0 bases and J shed 5 bases, with 5 bases lying between them. The CDR3 loop spans 13 amino acids. The sequence was collected from a man between 65 and 85 years old with acute or convalescent COVID-19. The sample comprised peripheral blood. The rearrangement links TRBV5-1 to TRBJ1-4, with D unresolved. CDR3 protein: CASSLDRNEKLFF. CDR3 in DNA: TGCGCCAGCAGCTTGGACCGGAATGAAAAACTGTTTTTT.